This TCR beta chain was profiled in a study of patients and donors after allogeneic stem cell transplantation (dated by TCRdb to 2018 to 2021). This clonotype appeared many times. Its recognized antigen is unknown. The record has no base qualities; no much larger clone is one base away. The method behind the library was RT-PCR. The sample was run on a NextSeq 550. TCRdb passed the public sequencing reads through fastp at Q25 and MiXCR, retaining productive beta sequences. Each CDR3 protein appears once, grouped with its most common genes and DNA. The sample records a few hundred thousand distinct CDR3 sequences, roughly an eighth of which are singletons. 11% of the sample lies in the top ten. From a lookup of the germline V gene, CDR1 and CDR2 are SGHRS and YFSETQ. The CDR3 starts with the cysteine, ends with the phenylalanine, and has 14 residues. The entry retains the CDR3 DNA only, 42 bases that are in frame from base 1. Deletion took 5 bases off V and 1 base off J, with a span of 9 bases between the germline ends.

The TCR was taken from a human donor who was either an allogeneic HSCT recipient or a stem cell or donor lymphocyte infusion donor (not recorded which). It is not recorded whose cells these are; they may come from a transplant donor. The chain is made from TRBV5-1 and TRBJ2-2, with TRBD1 perhaps the D gene, on 5 matching bases. The sequenced sample was blood, either unsorted or a sorted T cell fraction (not recorded which). In nucleotides, the sequence is TGCGCCAGCAGATCGACAGAGAACACCGGGGAGCTGTTTTTT. It encodes CASRSTENTGELFF.